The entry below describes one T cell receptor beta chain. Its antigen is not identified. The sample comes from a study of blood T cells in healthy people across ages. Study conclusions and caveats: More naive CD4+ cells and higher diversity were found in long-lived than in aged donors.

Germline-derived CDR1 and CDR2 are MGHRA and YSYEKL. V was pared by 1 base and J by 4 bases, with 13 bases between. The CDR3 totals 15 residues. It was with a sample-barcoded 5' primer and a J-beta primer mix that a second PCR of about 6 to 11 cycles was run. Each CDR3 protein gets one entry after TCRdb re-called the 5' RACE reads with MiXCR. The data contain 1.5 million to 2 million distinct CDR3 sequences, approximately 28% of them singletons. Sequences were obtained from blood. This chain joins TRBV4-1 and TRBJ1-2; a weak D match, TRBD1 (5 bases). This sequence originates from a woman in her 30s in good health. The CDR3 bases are TGCGCCAGCAGCCAAGGTTTGGCAGGGAGCTATGGCTACACCTTC. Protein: CASSQGLAGSYGYTF.